One sample yielded the 3 T cell receptor beta chains listed below, sequenced in a study of T cells in Graves' hyperthyroidism and ophthalmopathy. TCR beta CDR3 regions were amplified from RNA transcripts. HTBI primers were used for first-round RT-PCR of the TCR CDR3. Each CDR3 protein is one row after TCRdb ran MiXCR on the multiplex PCR reads. The sample shows some 570,000 distinct CDR3 sequences, 17% of them seen only once. Sequencing used blood. The receptors here all came from a woman aged 18-29 years with Graves' ophthalmopathy.

This clonotype was counted a few times. A much larger clone lies a single base off, so this may be a read error. The V call is TRBV7-3, the J call TRBJ2-3; D is unresolved. Germline CDR1 is SGHTA and CDR2 is FQGTGA. Trimming pared 4 bases from V and 4 bases from J, leaving 12 bases between. The CDR3 length is 14 residues. This chain's CDR3 is CASSSLGFPDTQYF. DNA for the CDR3: TGTGCCAGCAGCTCCTTAGGGTTCCCAGATACGCAGTATTTT.

The sample holds a few counts of this clonotype. This chain connects TRBV2 to TRBJ1-3; possibly TRBD1 for D (5 bases). The CDR3 has 14 residues. V dropped 8 bases and J dropped 0 bases, with 11 bases sitting between them. The germline V gene encodes CDR1 SNHLY and CDR2 FYNNEI. The CDR3 region is CASLRGVSGNTIYF. CDR3 nucleotide sequence: TGTGCCAGCTTAAGGGGCGTCTCTGGAAACACCATATATTTT.

This clonotype was counted between two and nine times. The J gene is TRBJ2-2, the V gene TRBV9, with TRBD2 matching over 12 bases. The germline CDR1 and CDR2 sequences are SGDLS and YYNGEE. The CDR3 has 16 amino acids. The ends lost 4 bases at V and 4 bases at J; junction bases unmatched: 5. CDR3 DNA: TGTGCCAGCAGCATACTAGCGGGAGGCGTCACCGGGGAGCTGTTTTTT. It translates to CASSILAGGVTGELFF.